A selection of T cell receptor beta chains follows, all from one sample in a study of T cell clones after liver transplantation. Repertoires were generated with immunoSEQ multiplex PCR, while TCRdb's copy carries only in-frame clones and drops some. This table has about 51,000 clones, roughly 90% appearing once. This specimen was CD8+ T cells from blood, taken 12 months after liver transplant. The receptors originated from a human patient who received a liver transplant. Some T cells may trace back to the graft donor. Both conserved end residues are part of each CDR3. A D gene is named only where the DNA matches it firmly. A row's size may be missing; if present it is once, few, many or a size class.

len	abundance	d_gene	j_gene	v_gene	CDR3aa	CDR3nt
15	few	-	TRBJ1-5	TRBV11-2	CASSVTGYSNQPQHF	TGTGCCAGCAGTGTGACAGGTTATAGCAATCAGCCCCAGCATTTT
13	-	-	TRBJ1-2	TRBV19	CASSPSGYYGYTF	TGTGCCAGTAGCCCGTCAGGCTACTATGGCTACACCTTC
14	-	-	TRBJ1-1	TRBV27	CASSLGGPATEAFF	TGTGCCAGCAGTTTGGGAGGCCCGGCCACTGAAGCTTTCTTT
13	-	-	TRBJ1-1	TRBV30	CAWSVGGNAEAFF	TGTGCCTGGAGTGTAGGTGGGAACGCTGAAGCTTTCTTT
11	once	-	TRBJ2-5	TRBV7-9	CASSASYGEYF	TGTGCCAGCAGCGCGTCATACGGGGAGTACTTC
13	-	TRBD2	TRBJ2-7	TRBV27	CASSRTSGYEQYF	TGTGCCAGCAGCCGGACTAGCGGCTACGAGCAGTACTTC
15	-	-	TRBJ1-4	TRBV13	CASSNWGVSNEKLFF	TGTGCCAGCAGTAATTGGGGGGTATCTAATGAAAAACTGTTTTTT
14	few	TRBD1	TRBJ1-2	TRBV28	CASSPTGLSAGYTF	TGTGCCAGCAGCCCGACAGGGCTATCGGCTGGCTACACCTTC
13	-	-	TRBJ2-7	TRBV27	CASREPPSYEQYF	TGTGCCTCTCGGGAGCCACCCTCCTACGAGCAGTACTTC
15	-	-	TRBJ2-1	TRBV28	CASSPPTEIYNEQFF	TGTGCCAGCAGTCCCCCGACGGAAATCTACAATGAGCAGTTCTTC
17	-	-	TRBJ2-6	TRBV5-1	CASSLNSPFSGANVLTF	TGCGCCAGCAGCTTGAACAGTCCCTTCTCTGGGGCCAACGTCCTGACTTTC
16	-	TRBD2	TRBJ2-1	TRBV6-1	CASSGPGLAGGNEQFF	TGTGCCAGCAGTGGCCCGGGACTAGCGGGAGGAAATGAGCAGTTCTTC
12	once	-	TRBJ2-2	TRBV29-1	CSVPTNTGELFF	TGCAGCGTACCCACGAACACCGGGGAGCTGTTTTTT
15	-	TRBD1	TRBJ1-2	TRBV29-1	CSVDEYSTGEGGYTF	TGCAGCGTTGATGAATATTCGACAGGGGAGGGTGGCTACACCTTC
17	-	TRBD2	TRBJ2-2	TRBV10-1	CASSESGLAENTGELFF	TGCGCCAGCAGTGAGTCAGGACTAGCGGAGAACACCGGGGAGCTGTTTTTT
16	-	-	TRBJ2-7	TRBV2	CASTGVTQGNVYEQYF	TGTGCCAGCACGGGTGTTACGCAGGGTAACGTCTACGAGCAGTACTTC
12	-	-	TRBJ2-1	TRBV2	CASSRTINEQFF	TGTGCCAGCAGTAGGACCATCAATGAGCAGTTCTTC
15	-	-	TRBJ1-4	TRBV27	CASSYGVGTNEKLFF	TGTGCCAGCAGTTATGGGGTAGGGACTAATGAAAAACTGTTTTTT
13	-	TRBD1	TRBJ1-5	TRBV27	CASSLQGDQPQHF	TGTGCCAGCAGTTTACAGGGGGACCAGCCCCAGCATTTT
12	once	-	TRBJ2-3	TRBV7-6	CASSLDPDTQYF	TGTGCCAGCAGCTTAGACCCAGATACGCAGTATTTT
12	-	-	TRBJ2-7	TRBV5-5	CASTIQGYEQYF	TGTGCCAGCACCATCCAGGGTTACGAGCAGTACTTC
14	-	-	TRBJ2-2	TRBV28	CASSLWENTGELFF	TGTGCCAGCAGTTTATGGGAAAACACCGGGGAGCTGTTTTTT
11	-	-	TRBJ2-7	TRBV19	CASSTVYEQYF	TGTGCCAGTAGTACCGTCTACGAGCAGTACTTC
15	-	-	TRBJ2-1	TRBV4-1	CASSQVAGRLNEQFF	TGCGCCAGCAGCCAAGTGGCAGGGAGGTTGAATGAGCAGTTCTTC
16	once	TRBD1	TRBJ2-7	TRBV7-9	CASSLNAGTGLYEQYF	TGTGCCAGCAGCTTAAACGCCGGGACAGGGCTCTACGAGCAGTACTTC
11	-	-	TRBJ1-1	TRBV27	CASKMNTEAFF	TGTGCCAGCAAGATGAACACTGAAGCTTTCTTT
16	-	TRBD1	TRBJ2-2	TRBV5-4	CASSLRTGGRTGELFF	TGTGCCAGCAGCTTAAGGACAGGGGGCCGCACCGGGGAGCTGTTTTTT
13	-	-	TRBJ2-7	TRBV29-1	CSARPWGVGEQYF	TGCAGCGCCCGACCGTGGGGGGTGGGGGAGCAGTACTTC
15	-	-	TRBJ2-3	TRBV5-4	CASRGGRDGTDTQYF	TGTGCCAGCAGGGGGGGGCGGGACGGCACAGATACGCAGTATTTT
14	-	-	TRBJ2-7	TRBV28	CASSSTSRSYEQYF	TGTGCCAGCAGTTCTACTAGTAGGTCCTACGAGCAGTACTTC
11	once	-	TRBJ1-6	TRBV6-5	CASSSNSPLHF	TGTGCCAGCAGTAGTAACTCACCCCTCCACTTT
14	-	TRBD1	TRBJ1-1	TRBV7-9	CASSFNGQGPEAFF	TGTGCCAGCAGCTTCAACGGACAGGGGCCTGAAGCTTTCTTT
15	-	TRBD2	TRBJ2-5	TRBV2	CASSDIAGVGETQYF	TGTGCCAGCAGTGATATAGCGGGAGTGGGGGAGACCCAGTACTTC
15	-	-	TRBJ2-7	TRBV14	CASSHRTPGGAEQYF	TGTGCCAGCAGCCACCGGACCCCGGGCGGCGCCGAGCAGTACTTC
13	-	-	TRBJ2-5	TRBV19	CASSIGSKETQYF	TGTGCCAGTAGTATAGGGTCCAAAGAGACCCAGTACTTC
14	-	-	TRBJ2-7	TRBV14	CASSLGYGVHEQYF	TGTGCCAGCAGCTTAGGGTACGGGGTCCACGAGCAGTACTTC
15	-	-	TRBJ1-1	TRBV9	CASSVDVEMNTEAFF	TGTGCCAGCAGCGTAGATGTAGAAATGAACACTGAAGCTTTCTTT
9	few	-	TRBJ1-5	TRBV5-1	CATSGAQHF	TGCGCCACCTCAGGGGCCCAGCATTTT
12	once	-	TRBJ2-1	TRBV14	CASSQDYNEQFF	TGTGCCAGCAGCCAGGATTACAATGAGCAGTTCTTC
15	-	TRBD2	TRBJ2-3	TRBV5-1	CASTQGLAVGDTQYF	TGCGCCAGCACCCAGGGACTAGCGGTAGGAGATACGCAGTATTTT
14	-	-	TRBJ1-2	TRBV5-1	CASSLQGGIYGYTF	TGCGCCAGCAGCTTGCAGGGCGGGATCTATGGCTACACCTTC
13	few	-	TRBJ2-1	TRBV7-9	CASSPVSDNEQFF	TGTGCCAGCAGCCCCGTTAGTGACAATGAGCAGTTCTTC
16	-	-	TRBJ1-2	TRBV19	CASSIDAGGRNGGYTF	TGTGCCAGTAGTATAGATGCTGGAGGGAGGAACGGTGGCTACACCTTC
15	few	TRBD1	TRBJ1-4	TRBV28	CASSSRQGATEKLFF	TGTGCCAGCAGTTCCCGACAGGGGGCGACTGAAAAACTGTTTTTT
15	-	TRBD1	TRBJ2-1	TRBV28	CASSSGQGGYNEQFF	TGTGCCAGCAGTTCCGGACAGGGGGGTTACAATGAGCAGTTCTTC
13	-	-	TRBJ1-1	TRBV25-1	CASSEQAITEAFF	TGTGCCAGCAGTGAACAGGCGATTACTGAAGCTTTCTTT